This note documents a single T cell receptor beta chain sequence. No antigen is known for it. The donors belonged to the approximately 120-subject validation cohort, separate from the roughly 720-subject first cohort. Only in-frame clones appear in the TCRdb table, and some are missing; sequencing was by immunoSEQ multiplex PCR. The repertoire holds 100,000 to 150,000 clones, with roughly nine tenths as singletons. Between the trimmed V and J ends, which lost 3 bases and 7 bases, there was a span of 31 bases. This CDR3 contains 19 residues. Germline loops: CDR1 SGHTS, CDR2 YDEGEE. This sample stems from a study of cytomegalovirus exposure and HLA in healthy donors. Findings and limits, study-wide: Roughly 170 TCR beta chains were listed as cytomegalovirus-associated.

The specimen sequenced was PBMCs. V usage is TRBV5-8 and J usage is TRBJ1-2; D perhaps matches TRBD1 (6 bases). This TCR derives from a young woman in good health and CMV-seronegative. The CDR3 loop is CASSYTKKGEGRGSVGYTF. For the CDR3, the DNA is TGTGCCAGCAGCTACACGAAGAAGGGGGAGGGCAGGGGAAGTGTTGGCTACACCTTC.